One sample yielded the 22 T cell receptor beta chains listed below, sequenced in a study of blood T cell repertoires in COVID-19. The table came from immunoSEQ multiplex PCR; TCRdb's copy has only in-frame clones and leaves some out. This sample has some 190,000 clones, with approximately 80% found just once. The sequencing input was peripheral blood. The receptors were sampled from a human donor in a cohort sampled during active COVID-19.

Points on this clone: Different DNA sequences within this sample yield the same CDR3. This rearrangement joins TRBV30 to TRBJ1-2; TRBD1 is a possible D gene (5 bases). V lost 0 bases, J lost 0 bases, and 5 bases lay in between. Per germline, CDR1 GTSNPN and CDR2 SVGIG (reference sequence). The CDR3 is made up of 13 amino acids. CDR3 amino acids: CAWSVQANYGYTF. Written as DNA, the CDR3 is TGTGCCTGGAGTGTACAGGCTAACTATGGCTACACCTTC.

The V call is TRBV18, the J call TRBJ2-6, with D possibly TRBD1 on 5 matching bases. V was cut by 6 bases and J by 0 bases, with 18 bases left in between. CDR1 and CDR2 (germline): KGHSH, LQKENI. The CDR3 has 18 residues. CDR3: CASSASTGGNSGANVLTF. CDR3 bases: TGTGCCAGCTCGGCCTCCACAGGTGGAAACTCTGGGGCCAACGTCCTGACTTTC.

The rearrangement links TRBV19 to TRBJ1-5; no definite D call. Looked up from germline, CDR1 is LNHDA and CDR2 is SQIVND (reference sequence). This CDR3 has 12 amino acids. Trimming took off 3 bases at V and 7 bases at J, with 7 bases between the two ends. The CDR3: CASSMVQQPQHF. CDR3 nucleotide sequence: TGTGCCAGTAGTATGGTCCAGCAGCCCCAGCATTTT. The full variable domain, rest sourced from reference TRBV19 and TRBJ1-5, is DGGITQSPKYLFRKEGQNVTLSCEQNLNHDAMYWYRQDPGQGLRLIYYSQIVNDFQKGDIAEGYSVSREKKESFPLTVTSAQKNPTAFYLCASSMVQQPQHFGDGTRLSIL.

The rearrangement links TRBV12-2 to TRBJ1-4; the table's D call, TRBD1, has no DNA check behind it. TRBV12-2 is described as a pseudogene. The CDR3 consists of 19 residues. CDR3 coding DNA: TGTGCAAGTCGCTCCTCGAAGGTTCCGTTTGGACAGAGTAATGAAAAACTGTTTTTT. Residues: CASRSSKVPFGQSNEKLFF.

Here the CDR3 DNA reads TGTGCCAGCAGTGAAGTCCCCGGGACAGGAAACTATGGCTACACCTTC. Its translation: CASSEVPGTGNYGYTF. V is TRBV6-1 and J is TRBJ1-2; TRBD1 matches at 8 bases. The trim removed 1 base at V and 2 bases at J, leaving 6 bases unmatched. Germline-derived CDR1 and CDR2 are MNHNS and SASEGT. The CDR3 runs to 16 residues.

This clone was picked up one time. The rearrangement links TRBV5-1 to TRBJ2-3, with TRBD2 identical over 9 bases. The CDR3 contains 16 residues. With 6 bases clipped from V and 2 bases from J, the junction kept 10 bases outside the gene matches. Germline CDR1 is SGHRS and CDR2 is YFSETQ. In DNA, the CDR3 is TGCGCCAGCATTTGGGTGCGGGAGGGCCCCACAGATACGCAGTATTTT. It specifies CASIWVREGPTDTQYF.

The rearrangement uses TRBV12-3 or TRBV12-4 and TRBJ1-5, with 8 bases aligning to TRBD1. The CDR3 totals 13 residues. Unmatched junction bases numbered 4, after V lost 8 bases and J lost 4 bases. CDR3 sequence: CASGRQGNQPQHF. CDR3 DNA sequence: TGTGCCAGCGGAAGACAGGGGAATCAGCCCCAGCATTTT.

The chain recombines TRBV11-2 with TRBJ1-3; no definite D call. The germline CDR1 and CDR2 sequences are SGHAT and FQNNGV. Trimming removed 3 bases from V and 8 bases from J, with 11 bases in between. This CDR3 region has 13 residues. DNA for the CDR3: TGTGCCAGCAGCTTTGGTGGTTCGGACACCATATATTTT. This sequence encodes CASSFGGSDTIYF.

The chain employs TRBV19 and TRBJ1-1, with D unresolved. The CDR3 length is 13 residues. Germline V gene lookup returns CDR1 LNHDA and CDR2 SQIVND (reference sequence). V gave up 7 bases and J gave up 1 base, with 10 bases separating them. For the CDR3, the DNA is TGTGCCAGTACCGAGACGGGGAACACTGAAGCTTTCTTT. Amino acids: CASTETGNTEAFF.

This clone was seen ten or more times. The chain combines TRBV6-4 with TRBJ1-1; D not certain. The CDR3 consists of 14 residues. Germline CDR1 reads MRHNA; CDR2 reads SNTAGT. V was pared by 3 bases and J by 11 bases, with 19 bases between. The CDR3 DNA sequence: TGTGCCAGCAGTGAAAACGATAGGGCCGGGAGTGCTTTCTTT. This codes for CASSENDRAGSAFF.

The rearrangement joins TRBV28 to TRBJ1-5; the match to TRBD1 covers 7 bases. After removal of 5 bases from V and 0 bases from J, the junction contained 10 bases not matched to a gene. The V gene's germline CDR1 is MDHEN and CDR2 SYDVKM. The CDR3 runs to 17 residues. Here the CDR3 reads CASSQWDRLYSNQPQHF. CDR3 bases: TGTGCCAGCAGTCAGTGGGACAGATTGTATAGCAATCAGCCCCAGCATTTT.

This clone showed up just once. The chain uses TRBV19 and TRBJ2-2; perhaps TRBD1 as D (6 bases). Germline V CDR1 and CDR2: LNHDA, SQIVND (reference sequence). Deletions cut 7 bases from V and 1 base from J, with 13 bases between. The CDR3 loop spans 15 amino acids. The DNA for the CDR3 is TGTGCCAGTACCATTTCAGGGGTGAACACCGGGGAGCTGTTTTTT. Encoded protein: CASTISGVNTGELFF. Full variable domain (rest looked up from reference TRBV19 and TRBJ2-2): DGGITQSPKYLFRKEGQNVTLSCEQNLNHDAMYWYRQDPGQGLRLIYYSQIVNDFQKGDIAEGYSVSREKKESFPLTVTSAQKNPTAFYLCASTISGVNTGELFFGEGSRLTVL.

Written as DNA, the CDR3 is TGTGCCATCAGAACAGAATATTACACAGATACGCAGTATTTT. This gives the protein CAIRTEYYTDTQYF. The chain couples TRBV10-3 to TRBJ2-3; D gene unclear. The CDR3 length is 14 residues. Germline V gene lookup returns CDR1 ENHRY and CDR2 SYGVKD. Trimming shortened V by 6 bases and J by 2 bases, and 12 bases separated the two germline ends.

V gene TRBV28 combines with J gene TRBJ1-6; the match to TRBD1 covers 7 bases. The trim removed 5 bases at V and 7 bases at J, leaving 8 bases unmatched. Germline V lookup: CDR1 MDHEN, CDR2 SYDVKM. The CDR3 runs to 15 residues. The DNA for the CDR3 is TGTGCCAGCAGTCCCACCGGGACAGAGAATTCACCCCTCCACTTT. Translated: CASSPTGTENSPLHF. The full variable domain, rest sourced from reference TRBV28 and TRBJ1-6, is DVKVTQSSRYLVKRTGEKVFLECVQDMDHENMFWYRQDPGLGLRLIYFSYDVKMKEKGDIPEGYSVSREKKERFSLILESASTNQTSMYLCASSPTGTENSPLHFGNGTRLTVT.

The chain joins TRBV19 to TRBJ1-2, with TRBD1 matching 8 bases. CDR1 is LNHDA and CDR2 is SQIVND in the germline V gene (reference sequence). V shed 5 bases and J 2 bases; nucleotides not matched to a gene: 7. The CDR3 consists of 15 residues. The CDR3 reads CASSPRTGYNYGYTF. In nucleotides, the CDR3 is TGTGCCAGTAGTCCTCGGACAGGGTACAACTATGGCTACACCTTC. The full variable domain, its missing parts supplied by reference TRBV19 and TRBJ1-2, is DGGITQSPKYLFRKEGQNVTLSCEQNLNHDAMYWYRQDPGQGLRLIYYSQIVNDFQKGDIAEGYSVSREKKESFPLTVTSAQKNPTAFYLCASSPRTGYNYGYTFGSGTRLTVV.

This clone was picked up a small number of times. The chain uses TRBV7-3 and TRBJ1-3, with D maybe TRBD1 (6 bases). Germline values: CDR1 SGHTA, CDR2 FQGTGA. V lost 1 base, J lost 3 bases, and 10 bases lay in between. CDR3 length: 15 amino acids. The CDR3 loop is CASSLRSGVGNTIYF. The CDR3 region has the DNA TGTGCCAGCAGCTTAAGGTCAGGGGTTGGAAACACCATATATTTT.

This clone has only one observation. The chain is built from TRBV29-1 and TRBJ1-2; D uncertain. The CDR3 consists of 11 residues. V was clipped by 3 bases and J by 7 bases, with 9 bases between them. Germline V gene data show CDR1 as SQVTM and CDR2 as ANQGSEA. The CDR3, as DNA: TGCAGCGTTGATCTCCCGGGTGGCTACACCTTC. Its protein product is CSVDLPGGYTF.

The chain joins TRBV2 to TRBJ1-2, with 11 bases lining up with TRBD1. CDR1 is SNHLY, CDR2 FYNNEI, per germline. Germline trimming cut 4 bases from V and 6 bases from J; bases unmatched to any gene: 19. The CDR3 runs 19 residues. Here the CDR3 reads CASSGGQGVLSLTTDGYTF. CDR3 DNA sequence: TGTGCCAGCAGTGGGGGACAGGGGGTCCTCAGCCTAACTACCGATGGCTACACCTTC.

The CDR3 sequence is CATSRDGAVNQPQHF. CDR3 DNA sequence: TGTGCCACCAGCAGAGATGGGGCAGTCAATCAGCCCCAGCATTTT. The chain joins TRBV15 to TRBJ1-5, with D tentatively TRBD1 (5 bases). Per germline, CDR1 LNHNV and CDR2 YYDKDF (reference sequence). V was trimmed by 0 bases and J by 3 bases, leaving 9 bases between them. This CDR3 spans 15 amino acids. Combining the CDR3 with reference TRBV15 and TRBJ1-5 gives the whole variable domain DAMVIQNPRYQVTQFGKPVTLSCSQTLNHNVMYWYQQKSSQAPKLLFHYYDKDFNNEADTPDNFQSRRPNTSFCFLDIRSPGLGDTAMYLCATSRDGAVNQPQHFGDGTRLSIL.

V gene TRBV5-6 combines with J gene TRBJ2-5, with D possibly being TRBD1 (6 bases). This CDR3 is 17 amino acids long. Germline CDR1 and CDR2: SGHDT and YYEEEE. Trimming cost V 2 bases and J 3 bases, with 20 bases left between them. CDR3 protein: CASSFISGYGDKETQYF. In nucleotides, the CDR3 is TGTGCCAGCAGCTTCATCTCGGGTTATGGGGACAAAGAGACCCAGTACTTC.

V is TRBV7-8 and J is TRBJ2-2, with 7 bases fitting TRBD1. The CDR3 extends over 15 amino acids. The germline V gene has CDR1 SGHVS and CDR2 FQNEAQ. The V gene end was trimmed by 6 bases and the J gene end by 0 bases; junction bases not matched to a gene: 4. Here the CDR3 DNA reads TGTGCCAGCAGAGCAGGGACAGCGAACACCGGGGAGCTGTTTTTT. This gives the protein CASRAGTANTGELFF.

The chain links TRBV19 to TRBJ1-4, with 9 bases matching TRBD1. The CDR3 contains 14 residues. CDR1 is LNHDA, CDR2 SQIVND, per germline (reference sequence). With V trimmed by 3 bases and J by 5 bases, 1 base remained unmatched. CDR3 sequence: CASSIDRGNEKLFF. Written as DNA, the CDR3 is TGTGCCAGTAGTATCGACAGGGGGAATGAAAAACTGTTTTTT.